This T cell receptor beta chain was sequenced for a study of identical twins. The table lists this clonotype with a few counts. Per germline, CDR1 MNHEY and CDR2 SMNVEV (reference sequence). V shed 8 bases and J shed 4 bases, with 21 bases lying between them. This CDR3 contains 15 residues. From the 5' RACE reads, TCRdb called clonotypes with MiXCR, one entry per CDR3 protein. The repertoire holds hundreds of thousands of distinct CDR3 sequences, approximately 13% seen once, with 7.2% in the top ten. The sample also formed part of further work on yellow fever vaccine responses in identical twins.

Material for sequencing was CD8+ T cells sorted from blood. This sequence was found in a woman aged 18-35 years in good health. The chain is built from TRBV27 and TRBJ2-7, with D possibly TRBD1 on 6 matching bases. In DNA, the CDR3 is TGTGCCAGCTGGCCCCGGGACATGTTTTCGTACGAGCAGTACTTC. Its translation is CASWPRDMFSYEQYF.